This T cell receptor (beta chain) appears in the sequencing data of a study of T cell repertoires in cytomegalovirus infection. CDR3 length: 15 residues. Looked up from germline, CDR1 is MNHNY and CDR2 is SVGAGI (reference sequence). Deletions cut 7 bases from V and 2 bases from J, with 18 bases between. TCRdb redid the calling of the reads with MiXCR, one entry per CDR3 protein. The repertoire holds some 180,000 distinct CDR3 sequences, with approximately 19% as singletons. The sequence came from a human donor in good health (CMV status not recorded). Some clones in this sample may be carry-over from other donors' samples. The V and J genes are TRBV6-6 and TRBJ2-7, with D perhaps TRBD1 (6 bases). Sequencing input: PBMCs. Here the CDR3 reads CASKQGRDRTYEQYF. The CDR3 coding sequence is TGTGCCAGCAAACAAGGGCGCGACAGGACCTACGAGCAGTACTTC.